This T cell receptor (beta chain) emerged from a study of control samples from healthy donors and cancer patients. J lost 12 bases, V lost 4 bases, and 8 bases had no gene match. The CDR3 is made up of 13 amino acids. Profiled with immunoSEQ multiplex PCR; TCRdb holds only in-frame clones, not every one. The sample contains some 130,000 clones, 80% to 95% of which appear only once. Sequencing was done on a sample of blood. This clonotype was obtained from a woman aged 45-65 years in good health. The chain carries TRBV12-3 or TRBV12-4 and TRBJ1-2, with 10 bases that match TRBD1. The CDR3 DNA reads as TGTGCCAGCAGTTCCTACGGGACAGGGGACGACACCTTC. It translates to CASSSYGTGDDTF.